These 22 T cell receptor beta chains originate from one sample sequenced in a study of early T cells in non-severe SARS-CoV-2 infection. TCRdb redid the calling of the 5' RACE reads with MiXCR, one entry per CDR3 protein. This sample has about 80,000 distinct CDR3 sequences; over 4% occur once, and the top ten carry around 7.5%. The source material was whole blood, sampled at baseline. The receptors were gathered from an adult who was a healthcare worker with PCR-confirmed SARS-CoV-2 infection or an uninfected control (not recorded which).

Sample share makes this clonotype large (0.1 to 1%). The V and J genes are TRBV25-1 and TRBJ1-3; D is perhaps TRBD1 (5 bases). V lost 10 bases and J lost 8, with 12 bases in between. The CDR3 spans 11 residues. Per the germline V gene, CDR1 is MGHDK and CDR2 is SYGVNS. CDR3 in DNA: TGTGCCACGGCCCCGGGGGACACCATATATTTT. As protein: CATAPGDTIYF.

The rearrangement links TRBV27 to TRBJ2-3; D is undetermined. Germline-derived CDR1 and CDR2 are MNHEY and SMNVEV (reference sequence). The CDR3 totals 12 residues. V was shortened by 3 bases and J by 5 bases, with 6 bases between the two germline ends. In nucleotides, the CDR3 is TGTGCCAGCAGTTTTGGGGAAGATACGCAGTATTTT. Its protein is CASSFGEDTQYF.

This clonotype was observed many times. The chain carries TRBV11-3 and TRBJ2-1; D is unresolved. Trimming took 4 bases from V and 5 from J, leaving 12 bases between them. Germline V lookup: CDR1 SGHNT, CDR2 YENEEA. The CDR3 loop spans 14 amino acids. The CDR3 DNA is TGTGCCAGCAGCTCAACCGCCTCACACAATGAGCAGTTCTTC. Translating it yields CASSSTASHNEQFF.

The chain combines TRBV30 with TRBJ1-1; D gene unclear. Germline V gene data show CDR1 as GTSNPN and CDR2 as SVGIG (reference sequence). CDR3 size: 13 residues. The V and J ends lost 4 bases and 1 base respectively, with 10 bases between them. CDR3: CAWTPEWNTEAFF. The CDR3 coding sequence is TGTGCCTGGACCCCAGAATGGAACACTGAAGCTTTCTTT.

The CDR3 DNA reads TGTGCCAGCAGTCCTTTAGCGGGAACCTACGAGCAGTACTTC. Protein: CASSPLAGTYEQYF. This chain uses TRBV12-3 or TRBV12-4 with TRBJ2-7; 8 bases are shared with TRBD2. With V trimmed by 5 bases and J by 2 bases, 5 bases remained unmatched. This CDR3 is built from 14 residues.

Many counts were recorded for this clonotype. This chain joins TRBV13 and TRBJ1-1; tentatively, D is TRBD1 (5 bases). With 5 bases removed from V and 11 bases from J, the gap between germline ends came to 15 bases. Germline values: CDR1 PRHDT, CDR2 FYEKMQ (reference sequence). The CDR3 totals 12 residues. The CDR3 sequence is CASSPGTAWAFF. DNA of the CDR3: TGTGCCAGCAGCCCCGGGACCGCTTGGGCTTTCTTT.

This clonotype was seen a few times. The V gene is TRBV27, the J gene TRBJ2-3; no clear D gene. The CDR3 is 15 residues long. Germline V CDR1 and CDR2: MNHEY, SMNVEV (reference sequence). V was cut by 6 bases and J by 0 bases, with 13 bases left in between. The CDR3 here is CASSPLTLSTDTQYF. DNA for the CDR3: TGTGCCAGCAGCCCTTTAACCCTAAGCACAGATACGCAGTATTTT.

This clonotype was observed a handful of times. The rearrangement uses TRBV6-1 and TRBJ2-6; D ambiguous. Germline CDR1 reads MNHNS; CDR2 reads SASEGT. The CDR3 totals 16 residues. Trimming shortened V by 6 bases and J by 1 base, and 13 bases separated the two germline ends. In nucleotides, the CDR3 is TGTGCCAGCAGCCCCGTTCGGTCTTCTGGGGCCAACGTCCTGACTTTC. Its protein product is CASSPVRSSGANVLTF.

The chain has TRBV30 and TRBJ1-6; 9 bases align to TRBD1. The CDR3 has 14 residues. Germline V lookup: CDR1 GTSNPN, CDR2 SVGIG (reference sequence). V trimming: 3 bases; J trimming: 8 bases; junction bases outside the gene matches: 5. Here the CDR3 DNA reads TGTGCCTGGAGCCCCGGGACAGGGCATTCACCCCTCCACTTT. This translates into CAWSPGTGHSPLHF.

This clonotype is medium-sized by share. V is TRBV3-1 and J is TRBJ2-1; D remains ambiguous. V lost 0 bases, J lost 5 bases, and 2 bases lay in between. In germline, CDR1 is LGHDT, CDR2 YNNKEL (reference sequence). The CDR3 spans 12 residues. This CDR3 reads CASSQDDNEQFF. The CDR3 region has the DNA TGTGCCAGCAGCCAAGACGACAATGAGCAGTTCTTC.

This clonotype was seen at least ten times. This sequence joins TRBV7-9 and TRBJ1-3, with D unclear. The V gene lost 1 base and the J gene lost 4 bases, with 8 bases spanning the gap. The CDR3 extends over 14 amino acids. Per germline, CDR1 SEHNR and CDR2 FQNEAQ (reference sequence). As DNA, the CDR3 is TGTGCCAGCAGCTTAGTTTCCGGGGGAAACACCATATATTTT. As protein: CASSLVSGGNTIYF.

Only a few counts were recorded for this clonotype. The chain employs TRBV19 and TRBJ2-7; 10 nucleotides match TRBD1. CDR3 size: 15 residues. Germline values: CDR1 LNHDA, CDR2 SQIVND (reference sequence). Trimming removed 6 bases from V and 5 bases from J; junction bases left unmatched: 10. The CDR3 sequence: CASRTRDRGPHEQYF. The DNA of the CDR3 is TGTGCCAGTAGGACCCGGGACAGGGGACCACACGAGCAGTACTTC.

The chain carries TRBV6-1 and TRBJ1-1; weak D call: TRBD1 (5 bases). Germline assignment: CDR1 MNHNS and CDR2 SASEGT. The V end was cut by 1 base, the J end by 5 bases, with 11 bases between. The CDR3 totals 14 residues. The CDR3 protein is CASSEERGWTEAFF. The CDR3 DNA reads as TGTGCCAGCAGTGAAGAGCGGGGCTGGACTGAAGCTTTCTTT.

This clonotype showed up many times. The chain couples TRBV4-1 to TRBJ2-1, with 11 bases matching TRBD2. V trimming: 0 bases; J trimming: 9 bases; junction bases outside the gene matches: 4. The germline V gene has CDR1 MGHRA and CDR2 YSYEKL. The CDR3 totals 15 residues. This chain's CDR3 is CASSQDGTSGSEQFF. The DNA of the CDR3 is TGCGCCAGCAGCCAAGACGGGACTAGCGGCAGTGAGCAGTTCTTC.

This clonotype was counted between two and nine times. The rearrangement uses TRBV4-2 and TRBJ2-2; 10 bases are shared with TRBD2. The CDR3 runs 18 residues. Germline V gene sequence: CDR1 LGHNA, CDR2 YNFKEQ. With V trimmed by 0 bases and J by 7 bases, 11 bases remained unmatched. The CDR3 region is CASSQEFRLAGVGGELFF. DNA of the CDR3: TGTGCCAGCAGCCAAGAGTTCAGGCTAGCGGGAGTGGGCGGGGAGCTGTTTTTT.

This clonotype has a count of ten or more. The CDR3 spells CASSLRAEPNEKLFF. The CDR3 nucleotides are TGTGCCAGCAGCTTGAGGGCAGAGCCGAATGAAAAACTGTTTTTT. The J gene is TRBJ1-4, the V gene TRBV5-4; D gene unclear. V was shortened by 1 base and J by 5 bases, with 12 bases between the two germline ends. The germline V gene has CDR1 SGHNT and CDR2 YYREEE (reference sequence). There are 15 residues in the CDR3.

This clonotype has just a few counts. This chain joins TRBV13 and TRBJ2-7; tentatively, D is TRBD1 (5 bases). CDR3 length: 16 amino acids. V was shortened by 6 bases and J by 4 bases, with 22 bases between the two germline ends. Germline CDR1 PRHDT, CDR2 FYEKMQ (reference sequence). The chain's CDR3 is CASRGRTGSGAYEQYF. In DNA, the CDR3 is TGTGCCAGCAGGGGCAGAACCGGGTCTGGGGCGTACGAGCAGTACTTC.

The chain carries TRBV24-1 and TRBJ2-2; 7 positions match TRBD1. CDR1 and CDR2 (germline): KGHDR, SFDVKD. The CDR3 runs to 17 residues. The V and J ends lost 3 bases and 0 bases, in that order; junction bases with no gene match: 6. The CDR3 DNA is TGTGCCACCAGTGATCCCGCCGGGACAGCGAACACCGGGGAGCTGTTTTTT. Its protein product is CATSDPAGTANTGELFF.

The chain uses TRBV6-5 and TRBJ2-2; D possibly matches TRBD1 or TRBD2 (5 bases each). The CDR3 totals 16 residues. V was cut by 6 bases and J by 3 bases, with 17 bases left in between. CDR1 and CDR2 from the germline V gene are MNHEY and SVGAGI. CDR3 coding DNA: TGTGCCAGCAGCCCGGGGACGGGCCCAGACACCGGGGAGCTGTTTTTT. Residues: CASSPGTGPDTGELFF.

This clonotype has at least ten counts. This chain uses TRBV9 with TRBJ2-2; TRBD2 agrees at 9 bases. After removal of 4 bases from V and 2 bases from J, the junction contained 6 bases not matched to a gene. CDR1 and CDR2 from the germline V gene are SGDLS and YYNGEE. The CDR3 is 16 amino acids. CDR3 nucleotide sequence: TGTGCCAGCAGCCCTCGGACTAGCGTCAACACCGGGGAGCTGTTTTTT. Amino acid sequence: CASSPRTSVNTGELFF.

This clonotype was seen at least ten times. The chain employs TRBV6-5 and TRBJ2-1; 11 bases are shared with TRBD2. V trimming: 5 bases; J trimming: 10 bases; junction bases outside the gene matches: 10. The CDR3 has 15 residues. Germline CDR1 is MNHEY and CDR2 is SVGAGI. Here the CDR3 DNA reads TGTGCCAGCAGTGACTTAGCGGGAGGGCCTCAGGAGCAGTTCTTC. It is translated as CASSDLAGGPQEQFF.

The chain combines TRBV6-5 with TRBJ2-3, with D maybe TRBD2 (6 bases). Germline-derived CDR1 and CDR2 are MNHEY and SVGAGI. V lost 6 bases and J 1 base, leaving 11 bases between the germline ends. This CDR3 has 14 residues. The CDR3 protein is CASSLERGTDTQYF. CDR3 nucleotides: TGTGCCAGCAGCTTGGAGCGGGGCACAGATACGCAGTATTTT.